This T cell receptor beta chain stems from a study of OX40 agonist ivuxolimab in advanced cancers. As for the study in general: The drug used for patients, ivuxolimab, was an agonistic anti-OX40 (CD134) antibody.

Drawing of blood for sampling happened at baseline, at cycle 4 day 1, and at cycle 7 day 1. V was pared by 0 bases and J by 7 bases, with 10 bases between. Germline lookup yields CDR1 SGHNT and CDR2 YYREEE (reference sequence). The length of the CDR3 is 13 residues. The protocol was immunoSEQ multiplex PCR, while the TCRdb copy is restricted to in-frame clones and leaves out a portion. The sample records more than 85,000 clones, roughly nine tenths being singletons. In regard to this clone: Its antigen is currently unknown.

Study-wide findings and caveats: More expanded clones were found, on average, in CD8+ than in CD4+ T cells.

The origin of this receptor is an adult with an advanced solid tumor such as melanoma, head and neck, liver or kidney cancer. The source was CD4+ or CD8+ T cells sorted from blood, collected in a trial of the OX40 agonist ivuxolimab. The chain recombines TRBV5-4 with TRBJ1-2; TRBD1 is a possible D gene (5 bases). This CDR3 is CASSLEQVGGYTF. The DNA of the CDR3 is TGTGCCAGCAGCTTGGAACAGGTTGGTGGCTACACCTTC.